This T cell receptor beta chain appears in the sequencing data of a study of blood T cell repertoires in COVID-19 (dated by TCRdb to the early 2020s). With regard to the full study: Samples from collaborators originated in the United States, Italy and Spain and spanned both the acute and convalescent phases of COVID-19. The prospective study material was composed of cDNA or gDNA derived from T cells, B-cell-depleted T cells, or PBMCs. Deeply sampled blood TCRbeta repertoires from subjects exposed to, actively infected with, or recovered from COVID-19 were included in the dataset. The repertoires were released in a freely available public database intended as a resource for research on the immune response to SARS-CoV-2. Samples came from the ongoing ImmuneRACE study (first 160 participants) plus 1,254 subjects from 6 global collaborators. The sample metadata nearly always contained a de-identified subject ID, COVID-19 status, age in years and sex. Where available, HLA class I and class II types were obtained from metadata supplied by the sample provider rather than from assay-based typing. Beyond this particular receptor, the publication reports: The quantity of clinical and demographic metadata differed by source and by participant and was supplied without curation.

TCRbeta CDR3 regions were amplified from genomic DNA using the immunoSEQ Assay, a bias-controlled multiplex PCR. Turning to the authors' computational methods: The number of nucleated cells in each sample was estimated by amplification of reference gene primers within the assay. Sequence reads were collapsed and filtered to measure the absolute abundance of every unique TCRbeta CDR3 rearrangement. For each sample, productive Simpson clonality was calculated by taking the square root of Simpson's diversity index across productive rearrangements. This is the immuneACCESS table as TCRdb keeps it, with only in-frame sequences that have V and J called. A part of the clones is gone; compared with another copy, unresolved V genes explain less than half, and the rest is unexplained. The V and J calls and the clone size are those of that table, but D and trimming were determined from the DNA. The sample records about 180,000 clones, over 75% of which are singletons. Of the sample, 3% to 4% falls within the top ten clones.

A note on this clone: Its recognized antigen is unknown. Per-base quality was not reported, and no clone a single base away is much larger than it.

The CDR3 contains 13 residues, cysteine and phenylalanine counted. The only DNA kept is the CDR3, 39 bases in frame from the first base. The junction carries 9 bases between V and J, which are trimmed by 5 bases and 2 bases respectively. Via the germline V gene (reference sequence), CDR1 is MNHEY and CDR2 SMNVEV. Whole blood was collected in K2EDTA tubes by collaborating institutions according to the institutions' own protocols. For TCRbeta analysis, collaborators shipped samples as frozen whole blood, isolated PBMCs, or DNA extracted from either of those sample types. The clonotype was recovered from a man in his sixties with acute or convalescent COVID-19. Sequencing was carried out using peripheral blood. The chain is made from TRBV27 and TRBJ1-2; TRBD1 is a weak D gene call, 6 bases matching. The DNA sequence is given as TGTGCCAGCAGTCGGACAGTCAACTATGGCTACACCTTC. Its protein is CASSRTVNYGYTF.